This T cell receptor beta chain was recovered during a study of technical replicates of blood from several donors. V was pared by 2 bases and J by 8 bases, with 6 bases of the junction left unmatched. CDR1 and CDR2 (germline): SGHTS, YDEGEE. CDR3 size: 15 residues. Clones were read by immunoSEQ multiplex PCR, and TCRdb kept only the in-frame ones, dropping some. The top ten clones hold 3.5% to 5% of a sample with under 75,000 clones, around 93% of them seen once. The receptor was isolated from a human donor in good health. Some clones in this sample may be carry-over from other donors' samples. V usage is TRBV5-8 and J usage is TRBJ1-6, with 8 bases fitting TRBD1. The sequenced sample was PBMCs. In DNA form, the CDR3 reads TGTGCCAGCAGCTTCCGGACAGGGAGGGATTCACCCCTCCACTTT. Amino acids: CASSFRTGRDSPLHF.